This is a list of T cell receptor beta chains from one sample in a study of lymphopenia after photon versus proton radiotherapy. Only in-frame clones appear in the TCRdb table, and some are missing; sequencing was by immunoSEQ multiplex PCR. This sample carries 50,000 or so clones, 80% to 95% of them seen once, and the ten largest clones take over 15%. This sample comprised peripheral blood, obtained from a patient treated with photon-based radiotherapy. Receptors were obtained from a middle-aged woman with cholangiocarcinoma. Both conserved end residues are part of each CDR3. The D gene is left open where the match is weak. The size of a clone is reported for some rows only, either as once, few or many, or as a class for expanded clones.

size	V	J	D	CDR3	DNA
-	TRBV5-4	TRBJ2-4	-	CASSLKTERAKNIQYF	TGTGCCAGCAGCTTGAAGACAGAGAGAGCCAAAAACATTCAGTACTTC
-	TRBV6-1	TRBJ1-2	-	CASRGADIYGYTF	TGTGCCAGCAGGGGAGCAGACATCTATGGCTACACCTTC
medium-sized	TRBV14	TRBJ1-1	TRBD1	CASSRQGAVGTEAFF	TGTGCCAGCAGCCGACAGGGGGCCGTAGGCACTGAAGCTTTCTTT
-	TRBV27	TRBJ1-1	TRBD1	CASSPLRGMTEAFF	TGTGCCAGCAGTCCGCTCAGGGGGATGACTGAAGCTTTCTTT
-	TRBV7-8	TRBJ2-7	-	CASSLQSTYEQYF	TGTGCCAGCAGCTTACAATCAACCTACGAGCAGTACTTC
-	TRBV6-5	TRBJ2-7	-	CASSYSREQYF	TGTGCCAGCAGTTACTCGCGGGAGCAGTACTTC
-	TRBV2	TRBJ1-4	-	CATAHPALNEKLFF	TGTGCCACCGCTCATCCAGCTTTGAATGAAAAACTGTTTTTT
-	TRBV28	TRBJ1-1	-	CASRSGLYTEAFF	TGTGCCAGCAGGTCCGGGCTCTACACTGAAGCTTTCTTT
-	TRBV30	TRBJ1-1	-	CACLVGTEAFF	TGTGCCTGCCTAGTCGGCACTGAAGCTTTCTTT
-	TRBV11-1	TRBJ2-2	TRBD2	CASSSAGGTDTGELFF	TGTGCCAGCAGTTCCGCGGGGGGGACAGACACCGGGGAGCTGTTTTTT
-	TRBV5-1	TRBJ2-3	TRBD2	CASSRAGASGDTQYF	TGCGCCAGCAGCCGAGCGGGAGCTTCGGGAGATACGCAGTATTTT
-	TRBV6-6	TRBJ2-3	-	CASSTLPRADTQYF	TGTGCCAGCAGCACCTTGCCCCGCGCAGATACGCAGTATTTT
once	TRBV10-2	TRBJ2-7	-	CASSELSWGITYEQYF	TGCGCCAGCAGTGAGTTGTCATGGGGGATCACCTACGAGCAGTACTTC
-	TRBV4-2	TRBJ2-5	-	CASSQTLDANQYF	TGTGCCAGCAGCCAAACCCTAGACGCCAATCAGTACTTC
-	TRBV9	TRBJ2-3	TRBD2	CASSASGSTDTQYF	TGTGCCAGCAGCGCTAGCGGTAGCACAGATACGCAGTATTTT
-	TRBV6-5	TRBJ2-2	TRBD1	CASRTGQLNTGELFF	TGTGCCAGCAGGACGGGACAGCTCAACACCGGGGAGCTGTTTTTT
-	TRBV7-3	TRBJ2-2	-	CASSPYLVPGELFF	TGTGCCAGCAGCCCATACCTAGTCCCCGGGGAGCTGTTTTTT
-	TRBV6-5	TRBJ2-1	TRBD2	CASKRIAGVNNEQFF	TGTGCCAGCAAGAGGATAGCGGGAGTCAACAATGAGCAGTTCTTC
-	TRBV18	TRBJ2-1	TRBD1	CASSRDRGHNEQFF	TGTGCCAGCTCACGGGACAGGGGCCACAATGAGCAGTTCTTC
-	TRBV19	TRBJ2-6	-	CASSFPPQVYTGANVLTF	TGTGCCAGTAGTTTCCCCCCGCAGGTTTATACTGGGGCCAACGTCCTGACTTTC
-	TRBV14	TRBJ2-5	TRBD2	CASSQSGRVTETQYF	TGTGCCAGCAGCCAAAGCGGGAGGGTCACAGAGACCCAGTACTTC
-	TRBV5-1	TRBJ2-3	-	CASSFLAGSSLADTQYF	TGCGCCAGCAGCTTTCTTGCGGGATCGTCCCTCGCAGATACGCAGTATTTT
-	TRBV28	TRBJ1-5	TRBD1	CASRSGGPNQPQHF	TGTGCCAGCAGGTCAGGGGGACCCAATCAGCCCCAGCATTTT
-	TRBV9	TRBJ2-2	TRBD2	CASGTTNTGELFF	TGTGCCAGTGGGACTACTAACACCGGGGAGCTGTTTTTT
-	TRBV7-3	TRBJ2-3	-	CASSQGGSTDTQYF	TGTGCCAGCAGCCAGGGGGGTAGCACAGATACGCAGTATTTT
-	TRBV6-6	TRBJ2-2	-	CASKEEMVGTGELFF	TGTGCCAGCAAGGAGGAAATGGTGGGCACCGGGGAGCTGTTTTTT
once	TRBV28	TRBJ1-1	-	CASSLWANTEAFF	TGTGCCAGCAGTTTATGGGCGAACACTGAAGCTTTCTTT
once	TRBV9	TRBJ1-1	-	CASSAPLDTEAFF	TGTGCCAGCAGCGCCCCCCTAGACACTGAAGCTTTCTTT
-	TRBV18	TRBJ2-3	-	CASSPRDTQYF	TGTGCCAGCTCACCACGAGATACGCAGTATTTT
-	TRBV18	TRBJ2-7	TRBD2	CASSGTSGSYEQYF	TGTGCCAGCTCAGGGACTAGCGGGAGCTACGAGCAGTACTTC
-	TRBV9	TRBJ2-1	TRBD2	CASSETSGRTNEQFF	TGTGCCAGCAGCGAGACTAGCGGGAGAACGAATGAGCAGTTCTTC
-	TRBV7-3	TRBJ2-7	-	CASSLSRGRGLDEQYF	TGTGCCAGCAGCTTAAGTCGGGGACGAGGGCTCGACGAGCAGTACTTC
-	TRBV9	TRBJ2-2	-	CASSVLQATGELFF	TGTGCCAGCAGCGTCCTCCAGGCCACCGGGGAGCTGTTTTTT
-	TRBV4-2	TRBJ2-3	TRBD2	CASSQDRIAGHRYASF	TGTGCCAGCAGCCAAGATCGAATAGCGGGGCACAGATACGCAAGCTTT
-	TRBV28	TRBJ2-7	TRBD2	CASSWGGSYEQYF	TGTGCCAGCAGTTGGGGGGGTTCCTACGAGCAGTACTTC